This passage covers 11 T cell receptor beta chains from one sample sequenced in a study of TIL therapy for anti-PD-1-resistant metastatic lung cancer. Time point reported: pre-treatment sample, taken before nivolumab and TIL therapy. Most excised metastases sampled were pleural nodules or supraclavicular lymph nodes. The libraries were made with immunoSEQ v3. Produced via immunoSEQ multiplex PCR; TCRdb's table is partial and in-frame only. The table lists tens of thousands of clones, approximately 63% of them singletons. The sample was tumor tissue, taken at baseline. The source is a woman aged 25 to 80 with non-small cell lung cancer.

The CDR3 loop reads CSVEVSGTEAFF. The CDR3 DNA sequence: TGCAGCGTTGAGGTCAGCGGGACTGAAGCTTTCTTT. The chain combines TRBV29-1 with TRBJ1-1; D is unclear. The ends were cut back, 3 bases at V and 5 bases at J, with 10 bases in the middle. The CDR3 is 12 amino acids. Germline V gives CDR1 SQVTM, CDR2 ANQGSEA.

This clone showed up just a few times. The chain carries TRBV29-1 and TRBJ1-2; TRBD1 might be the D (6 bases). V gave up 5 bases and J gave up 2 bases, with 12 bases separating them. CDR1 and CDR2 from the germline V gene are SQVTM and ANQGSEA. The CDR3 runs 13 residues. The CDR3 region has the DNA TGCAGCGTTACGGACAGCTTAAACTATGGCTACACCTTC. This encodes CSVTDSLNYGYTF.

This chain links TRBV5-1 with TRBJ2-7; tentative D call: TRBD1 (5 bases). From germline, CDR1 is SGHRS and CDR2 YFSETQ. V gave up 6 bases and J gave up 1 base, with 17 bases separating them. This CDR3 spans 15 amino acids. The CDR3 is CASTRQPLQSYEQYF. The CDR3 bases are TGCGCCAGCACCCGACAGCCCCTCCAATCCTACGAGCAGTACTTC.

The J gene is TRBJ2-1, the V gene TRBV7-2, with 9 bases fitting TRBD2. CDR1 and CDR2 (germline): SGHTA, FQGNSA. V lost 1 base and J lost 7; bases outside the gene matches: 8. CDR3 length equals 16 residues. This chain's CDR3 is CASSLGSLAGTNEQFF. DNA of the CDR3: TGTGCCAGCAGCTTAGGATCCCTAGCGGGGACTAATGAGCAGTTCTTC. The full variable domain, rest sourced from reference TRBV7-2 and TRBJ2-1, is GAGVSQSPSNKVTEKGKDVELRCDPISGHTALYWYRQSLGQGLEFLIYFQGNSAPDKSGLPSDRFSAERTGGSVSTLTIQRTQQEDSAVYLCASSLGSLAGTNEQFFGPGTRLTVL.

This sequence joins TRBV5-6 and TRBJ2-3, with D unclear. V lost 2 bases and J lost 2, with 6 bases in between. From germline, CDR1 is SGHDT and CDR2 YYEEEE. CDR3 length equals 13 residues. DNA of the CDR3: TGTGCCAGCAGCTTCGGGTACACAGATACGCAGTATTTT. Its translation is CASSFGYTDTQYF. Full variable domain (rest looked up from reference TRBV5-6 and TRBJ2-3): DAGVTQSPTHLIKTRGQQVTLRCSPKSGHDTVSWYQQALGQGPQFIFQYYEEEERQRGNFPDRFSGHQFPNYSSELNVNALLLGDSALYLCASSFGYTDTQYFGPGTRLTVL.

V and J are TRBV2 and TRBJ2-3; D unclear. This CDR3 has 15 amino acids. Germline lookup yields CDR1 SNHLY and CDR2 FYNNEI. V was cut by 3 bases and J by 3 bases, with 13 bases left in between. The CDR3 sequence: CASSDPLLTTDTQYF. CDR3 coding DNA: TGTGCCAGCAGTGATCCCCTACTAACAACAGATACGCAGTATTTT.

The chain employs TRBV7-6 and TRBJ2-7; no firm D call. The CDR3 has 13 amino acids. Trimming cost V 2 bases and J 1 base, with 6 bases left between them. The germline V gene has CDR1 SGHVS and CDR2 FNYEAQ. CDR3 DNA sequence: TGTGCCAGCAGCTTAACAGCATCCTACGAGCAGTACTTC. Amino acids: CASSLTASYEQYF.

This clone has just one count. The V gene is TRBV27, the J gene TRBJ2-3; TRBD2 matches at 11 bases. The germline gives CDR1 MNHEY, CDR2 SMNVEV (reference sequence). Germline trimming cut 6 bases from V and 0 bases from J; bases unmatched to any gene: 2. This CDR3 comprises 15 residues. The CDR3 sequence: CASRGLAVSTDTQYF. The CDR3 nucleotides are TGTGCCAGCAGGGGACTAGCGGTTAGCACAGATACGCAGTATTTT.

This clone was observed a few times. CDR3 nucleotides: TGTGCCTGGAGCTTCAGGGGGGCTCAGCCCCAGCATTTT. Its translation is CAWSFRGAQPQHF. V gene TRBV30 combines with J gene TRBJ1-5, with 7 bases aligning to TRBD1. Per germline, CDR1 GTSNPN and CDR2 SVGIG (reference sequence). V trimming: 3 bases; J trimming: 6 bases; junction bases outside the gene matches: 5. This CDR3 contains 13 residues.

The rearrangement links TRBV4-2 to TRBJ2-7; 11 positions agree with TRBD2. CDR3 length equals 17 residues. The V segment lost 0 bases and the J segment 3 bases; nucleotides outside the gene matches: 7. In germline, CDR1 is LGHNA, CDR2 YNFKEQ. The CDR3 sequence is CASSQDPLTSGNYEQYF. In DNA, the CDR3 is TGTGCCAGCAGCCAAGATCCCCTGACTAGCGGGAACTACGAGCAGTACTTC.

The chain employs TRBV6-6 and TRBJ2-5; 9 nucleotides match TRBD1. There are 14 residues in the CDR3. CDR1 MNHNY and CDR2 SVGAGI come from the germline V gene (reference sequence). Germline trimming cut 6 bases from V and 5 bases from J; bases unmatched to any gene: 7. The CDR3 loop is CASRTGQGVETQYF. The CDR3 region has the DNA TGTGCCAGCAGGACGGGACAGGGTGTGGAGACCCAGTACTTC.